A selection of T cell receptor beta chains follows, all from one sample in a study of blood T cell repertoires in COVID-19. Clones were sequenced by immunoSEQ multiplex PCR, and TCRdb holds only the in-frame ones, with some missing. The data show under 75,000 clones, 72% seen once. Input material: peripheral blood. The origin of the receptors is a woman in her seventies with COVID-19, enrolled during active disease. CDR3s include the opening cysteine and the closing phenylalanine or tryptophan. A D gene is named only where the DNA matches it firmly. Part of the rows lack a size; the others show once, few, many or a class for expanded clones.

>TRBJ2-7|.|.|TRBV18|14
CASSLGDWSYEQYF
TGTGCCAGCTCCCTCGGGGATTGGTCCTACGAGCAGTACTTC
>TRBJ1-2|.|.|TRBV6-5|16
CASSYSLGRIRYGYTF
TGTGCCAGCAGTTACTCGCTTGGCAGAATCCGCTATGGCTACACCTTC
>TRBJ1-3|.|.|TRBV6-5|15
CASSYGAGPGNTIYF
TGTGCCAGCAGTTACGGGGCTGGGCCTGGAAACACCATATATTTT
>TRBJ1-1|.|.|TRBV6-2/TRBV6-3|17
CASSYVPGQGPNTEAFF
TGTGCCAGCAGTTACGTTCCGGGGCAGGGGCCGAACACTGAAGCTTTCTTT
>TRBJ1-5|TRBD1|.|TRBV9|15
CASSLGQDHNQPQHF
TGTGCCAGCAGTTTAGGACAGGACCACAATCAGCCCCAGCATTTT
>TRBJ1-2|.|.|TRBV10-3|15
CAISDGLRTAYGYTF
TGTGCCATCAGTGATGGGTTGCGGACAGCCTATGGCTACACCTTC
>TRBJ1-5|TRBD1|.|TRBV2|14
CASSADRQGQPQHF
TGTGCCAGCAGTGCGGACCGACAGGGGCAGCCCCAGCATTTT
>TRBJ2-2|TRBD1|few|TRBV2|15
CASRGAGGYTGELFF
TGTGCCAGCAGGGGGGCAGGGGGATACACCGGGGAGCTGTTTTTT
>TRBJ2-1|TRBD2|.|TRBV29-1|16
CSVNGNLAGVDNEQFF
TGCAGCGTCAACGGGAACCTAGCGGGGGTAGACAATGAGCAGTTCTTC
>TRBJ1-4|.|.|TRBV7-9|14
CASSLATRNEKLFF
TGTGCCAGCAGCTTAGCGACACGTAATGAAAAACTGTTTTTT
>TRBJ1-1|.|.|TRBV18|13
CASSLGQNTEAFF
TGTGCCAGCTCCCTGGGACAGAACACTGAAGCTTTCTTT
>TRBJ2-5|.|.|TRBV19|16
CASSIGFSGGRETQYF
TGTGCCAGTAGTATAGGTTTCTCGGGGGGCCGAGAGACCCAGTACTTC
>TRBJ1-1|.|.|TRBV6-4|13
CASSARVNTEAFF
TGTGCCAGCAGTGCCCGGGTGAACACTGAAGCTTTCTTT
>TRBJ2-7|.|.|TRBV19|14
CASSFGQTVDEQYF
TGTGCCAGTAGTTTCGGACAGACTGTGGACGAGCAGTACTTC
>TRBJ1-6|.|.|TRBV15|16
CATSRDPGVYNSPLHF
TGTGCCACCAGCAGAGATCCAGGGGTTTATAATTCACCCCTCCACTTT
>TRBJ2-7|.|few|TRBV12-3/TRBV12-4|13
CASRLGGGYEQYF
TGTGCCAGCAGGTTGGGGGGAGGATACGAGCAGTACTTC
>TRBJ1-4|.|.|TRBV20-1|15
CSASSGGATNEKLFF
TGCAGTGCTAGTTCGGGGGGGGCAACTAATGAAAAACTGTTTTTT
>TRBJ2-7|TRBD1|once|TRBV15|13
CATSDGTGKEQYF
TGTGCCACCAGCGATGGGACAGGGAAAGAGCAGTACTTC
>TRBJ2-5|.|once|TRBV7-2|13
CASSWRVGETQYF
TGTGCCAGCAGCTGGCGGGTTGGGGAGACCCAGTACTTC
>TRBJ2-7|TRBD2|once|TRBV2|12
CASILAGNEQYF
TGTGCCAGCATACTAGCGGGGAACGAGCAGTACTTC
>TRBJ1-2|.|few|TRBV19|15
CASIAWGEESYGYTF
TGTGCCAGTATTGCTTGGGGGGAGGAGTCCTATGGCTACACCTTC
>TRBJ1-5|TRBD1|.|TRBV5-1|14
CASSLTGDRQPQHF
TGCGCCAGCAGCTTGACAGGGGACCGTCAGCCCCAGCATTTT
>TRBJ2-3|.|once|TRBV2|16
CASSPRSGIRADTQYF
TGTGCCAGCAGCCCAAGATCGGGGATTCGCGCAGATACGCAGTATTTT